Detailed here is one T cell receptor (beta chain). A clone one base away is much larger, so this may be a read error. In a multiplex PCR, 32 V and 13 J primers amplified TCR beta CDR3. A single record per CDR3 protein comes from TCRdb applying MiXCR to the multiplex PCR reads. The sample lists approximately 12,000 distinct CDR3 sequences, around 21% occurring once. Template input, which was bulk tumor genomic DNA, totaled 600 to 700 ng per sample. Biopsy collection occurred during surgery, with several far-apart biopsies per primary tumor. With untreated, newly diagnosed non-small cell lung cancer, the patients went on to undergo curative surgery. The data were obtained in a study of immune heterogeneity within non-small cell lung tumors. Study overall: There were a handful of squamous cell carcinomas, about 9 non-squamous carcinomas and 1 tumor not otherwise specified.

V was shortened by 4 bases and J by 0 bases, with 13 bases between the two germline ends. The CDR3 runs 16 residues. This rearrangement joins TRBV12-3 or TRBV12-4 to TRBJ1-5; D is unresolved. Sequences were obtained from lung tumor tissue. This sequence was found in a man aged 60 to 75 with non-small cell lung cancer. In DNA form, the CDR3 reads TGTGCCAGCAGTTCCCGGAAAGCAAATAGCAATCAGCCCCAGCATTTT. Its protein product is CASSSRKANSNQPQHF.